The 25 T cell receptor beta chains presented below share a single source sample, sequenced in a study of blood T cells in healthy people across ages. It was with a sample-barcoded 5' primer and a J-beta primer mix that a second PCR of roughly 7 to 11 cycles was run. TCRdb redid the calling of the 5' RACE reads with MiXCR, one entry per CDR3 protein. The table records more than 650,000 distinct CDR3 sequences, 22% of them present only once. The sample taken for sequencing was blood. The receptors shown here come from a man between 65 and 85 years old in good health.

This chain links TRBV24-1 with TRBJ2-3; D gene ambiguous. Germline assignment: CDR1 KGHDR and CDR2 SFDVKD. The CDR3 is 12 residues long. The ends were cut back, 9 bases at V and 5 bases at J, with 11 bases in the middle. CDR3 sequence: CATGVTVDTQYF. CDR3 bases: TGTGCCACCGGAGTCACGGTAGATACGCAGTATTTT.

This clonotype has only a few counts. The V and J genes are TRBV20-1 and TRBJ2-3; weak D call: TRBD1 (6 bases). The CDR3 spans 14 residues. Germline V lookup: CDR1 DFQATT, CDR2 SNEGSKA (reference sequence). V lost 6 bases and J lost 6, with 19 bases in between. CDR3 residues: CSARMGRGWDTQYF. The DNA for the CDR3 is TGCAGTGCCAGAATGGGCAGGGGCTGGGATACGCAGTATTTT.

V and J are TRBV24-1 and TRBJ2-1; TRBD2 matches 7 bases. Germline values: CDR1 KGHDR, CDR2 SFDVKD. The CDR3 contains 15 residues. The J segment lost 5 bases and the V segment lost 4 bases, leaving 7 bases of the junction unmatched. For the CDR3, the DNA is TGTGCCACCAGTGAACCCCGGACTAGTCACAATGAGCAGTTCTTC. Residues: CATSEPRTSHNEQFF.

CDR3 sequence reads: CASSPSRGFGPSGRKTDTQYF. CDR3 bases: TGTGCCAGCAGCCCGTCGCGAGGCTTTGGGCCTAGCGGGAGAAAGACAGATACGCAGTATTTT. The chain recombines TRBV6-1 with TRBJ2-3; TRBD2 matches at 10 bases. Germline CDR1 is MNHNS and CDR2 is SASEGT. This CDR3 comprises 21 residues. The trim removed 6 bases at V and 3 bases at J, leaving 24 bases unmatched.

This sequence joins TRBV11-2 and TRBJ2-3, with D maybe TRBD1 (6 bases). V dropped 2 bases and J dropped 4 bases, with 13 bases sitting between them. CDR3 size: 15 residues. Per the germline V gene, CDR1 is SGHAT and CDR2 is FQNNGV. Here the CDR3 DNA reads TGTGCCAGCAGCTTAACAGGGTGGAACGCAGATACGCAGTATTTT. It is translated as CASSLTGWNADTQYF.

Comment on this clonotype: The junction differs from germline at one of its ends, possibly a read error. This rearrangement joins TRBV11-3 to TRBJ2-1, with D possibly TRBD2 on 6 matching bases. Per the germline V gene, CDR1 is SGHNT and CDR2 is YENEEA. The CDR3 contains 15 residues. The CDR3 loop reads CASGRGASSNNEQLF. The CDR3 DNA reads TGTGCCAGCGGTCGCGGGGCTAGCTCTAACAATGAGCAGCTCTTC.

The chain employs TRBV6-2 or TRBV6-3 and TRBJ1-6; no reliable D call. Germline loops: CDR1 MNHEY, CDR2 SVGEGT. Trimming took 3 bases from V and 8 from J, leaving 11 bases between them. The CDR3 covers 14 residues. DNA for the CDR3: TGTGCCAGCAGTTATCCGAACTTTGATTCACCCCTCCACTTT. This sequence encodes CASSYPNFDSPLHF.

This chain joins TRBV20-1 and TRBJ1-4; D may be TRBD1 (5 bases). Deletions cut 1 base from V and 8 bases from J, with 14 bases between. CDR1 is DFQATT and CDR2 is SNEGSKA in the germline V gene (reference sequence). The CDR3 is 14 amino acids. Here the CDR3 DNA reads TGCAGTGCTAGAGTTCGGGAGAAGGGGGAAAAACTGTTTTTT. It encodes CSARVREKGEKLFF.

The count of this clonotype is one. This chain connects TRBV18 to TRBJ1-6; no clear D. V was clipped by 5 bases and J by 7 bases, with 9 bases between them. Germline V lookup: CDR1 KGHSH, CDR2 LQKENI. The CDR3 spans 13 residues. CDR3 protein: CASSARENSPLHF. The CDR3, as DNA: TGTGCCAGCTCAGCCCGGGAGAATTCACCCCTCCACTTT.

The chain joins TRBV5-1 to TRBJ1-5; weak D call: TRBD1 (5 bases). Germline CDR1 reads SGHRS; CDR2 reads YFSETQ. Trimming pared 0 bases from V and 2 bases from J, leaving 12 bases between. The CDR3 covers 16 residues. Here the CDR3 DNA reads TGCGCCAGCAGCTTGGATGGGGGACTGGGCAATCAGCCCCAGCATTTT. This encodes CASSLDGGLGNQPQHF.

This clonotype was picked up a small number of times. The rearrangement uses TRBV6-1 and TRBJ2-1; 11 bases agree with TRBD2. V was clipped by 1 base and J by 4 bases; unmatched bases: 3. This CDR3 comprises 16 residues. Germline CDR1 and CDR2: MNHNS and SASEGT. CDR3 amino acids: CASSEEPSGRYNEQFF. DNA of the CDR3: TGTGCCAGCAGTGAAGAACCTAGCGGGAGGTACAATGAGCAGTTCTTC.

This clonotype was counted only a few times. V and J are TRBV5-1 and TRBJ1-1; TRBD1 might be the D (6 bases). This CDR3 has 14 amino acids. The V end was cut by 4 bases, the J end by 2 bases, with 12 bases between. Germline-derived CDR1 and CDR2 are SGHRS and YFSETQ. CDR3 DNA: TGCGCCAGCAGCATCACAGGGAAAAACACTGAAGCTTTCTTT. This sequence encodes CASSITGKNTEAFF.

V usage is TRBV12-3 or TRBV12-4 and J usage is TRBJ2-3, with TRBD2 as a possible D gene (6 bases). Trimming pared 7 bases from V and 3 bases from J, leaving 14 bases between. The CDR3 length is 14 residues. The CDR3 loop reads CASTPSTRTDTQYF. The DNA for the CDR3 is TGTGCCAGCACCCCCTCGACTAGGACAGATACGCAGTATTTT.

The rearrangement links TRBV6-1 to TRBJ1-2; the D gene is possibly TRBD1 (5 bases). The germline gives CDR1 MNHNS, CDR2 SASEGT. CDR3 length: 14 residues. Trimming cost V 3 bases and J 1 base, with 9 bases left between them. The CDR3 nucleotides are TGTGCCAGCAGTGACAGGGACCTTAACTATGGCTACACCTTC. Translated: CASSDRDLNYGYTF.

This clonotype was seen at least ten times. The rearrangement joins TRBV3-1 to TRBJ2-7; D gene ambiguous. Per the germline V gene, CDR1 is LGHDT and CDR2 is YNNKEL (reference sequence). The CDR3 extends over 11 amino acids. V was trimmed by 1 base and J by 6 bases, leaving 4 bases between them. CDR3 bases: TGTGCCAGCAGCCAAGGTGGCGAGCAGTACTTC. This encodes CASSQGGEQYF.

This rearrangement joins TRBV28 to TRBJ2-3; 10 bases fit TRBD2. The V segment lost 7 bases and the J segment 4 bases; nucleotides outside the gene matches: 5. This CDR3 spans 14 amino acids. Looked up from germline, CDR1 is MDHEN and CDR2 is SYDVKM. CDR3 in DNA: TGTGCCAGCAACAGCGGGAGGGTATCAGATACGCAGTATTTT. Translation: CASNSGRVSDTQYF.

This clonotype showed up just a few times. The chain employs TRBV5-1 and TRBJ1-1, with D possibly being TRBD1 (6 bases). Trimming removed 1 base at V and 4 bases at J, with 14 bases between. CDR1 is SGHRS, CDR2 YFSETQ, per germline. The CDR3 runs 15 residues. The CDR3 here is CASSLRNRDITEAFF. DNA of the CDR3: TGCGCCAGCAGCTTGCGGAACAGGGATATCACTGAAGCTTTCTTT.

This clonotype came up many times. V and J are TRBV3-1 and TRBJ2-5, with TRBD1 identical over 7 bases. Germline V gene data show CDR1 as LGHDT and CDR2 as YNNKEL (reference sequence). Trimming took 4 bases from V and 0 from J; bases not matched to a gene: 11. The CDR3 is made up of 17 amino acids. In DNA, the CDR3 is TGTGCCAGCAGCCGTTTTCGGGACAGTAGGAACCAAGAGACCCAGTACTTC. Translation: CASSRFRDSRNQETQYF.

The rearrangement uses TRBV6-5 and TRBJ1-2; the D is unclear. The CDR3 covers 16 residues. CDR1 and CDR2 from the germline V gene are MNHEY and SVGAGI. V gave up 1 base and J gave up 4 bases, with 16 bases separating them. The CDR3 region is CASSYFPSVIGYGYTF. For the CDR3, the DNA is TGTGCCAGCAGTTACTTCCCTTCAGTGATAGGCTATGGCTACACCTTC.

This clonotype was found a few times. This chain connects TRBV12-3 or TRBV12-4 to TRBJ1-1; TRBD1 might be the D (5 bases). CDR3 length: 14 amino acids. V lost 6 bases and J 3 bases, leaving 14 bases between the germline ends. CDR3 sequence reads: CASRVGLGDTEAFF. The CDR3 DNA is TGTGCCAGCAGGGTAGGCCTGGGGGACACTGAAGCTTTCTTT.

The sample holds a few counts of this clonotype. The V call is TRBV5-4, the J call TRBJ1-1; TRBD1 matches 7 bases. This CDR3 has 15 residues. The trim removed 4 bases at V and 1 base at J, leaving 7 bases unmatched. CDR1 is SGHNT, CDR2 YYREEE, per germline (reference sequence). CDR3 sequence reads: CASSEPGQTNTEAFF. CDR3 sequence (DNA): TGTGCCAGCAGCGAACCGGGACAGACGAACACTGAAGCTTTCTTT.

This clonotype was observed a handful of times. DNA for the CDR3: TGTGCCAGCAGCCAAGTCCCGGGACAGGTGGCCTATGGCTACACCTTC. It codes for CASSQVPGQVAYGYTF. This chain uses TRBV3-1 with TRBJ1-2; 8 bases agree with TRBD1. With V trimmed by 1 base and J by 4 bases, 8 bases remained unmatched. The germline V gene has CDR1 LGHDT and CDR2 YNNKEL (reference sequence). The CDR3 runs to 16 residues.

The CDR3 sequence: CASSLSAAGNEKLFF. The CDR3, as DNA: TGTGCCAGCAGTTTATCGGCAGCAGGGAATGAAAAACTGTTTTTT. The chain combines TRBV12-3 or TRBV12-4 with TRBJ1-4, with a tentative D call TRBD1 (5 bases). V was trimmed by 2 bases and J by 5 bases, leaving 12 bases between them. The CDR3 sequence is 15 residues long.

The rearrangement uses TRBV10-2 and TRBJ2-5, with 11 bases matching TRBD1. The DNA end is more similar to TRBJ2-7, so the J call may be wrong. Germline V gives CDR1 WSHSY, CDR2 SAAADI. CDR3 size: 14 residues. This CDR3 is CASRGTGGTYEQYF. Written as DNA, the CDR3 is TGCGCCAGCCGTGGGACAGGGGGAACCTACGAGCAGTACTTC.

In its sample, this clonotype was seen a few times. CDR3: CASSLSVSTEAFF. The CDR3 nucleotides read TGTGCCAGCAGCTTATCAGTGAGCACTGAAGCTTTCTTT. The chain carries TRBV13 and TRBJ1-1, with no clear D. Trimming removed 2 bases from V and 4 bases from J, with 8 bases in between. The CDR3 runs to 13 residues. In germline, CDR1 is PRHDT, CDR2 FYEKMQ (reference sequence).